This record looks at one TCR beta chain sequence and its context. Its antigen is unknown. Base qualities are not recorded, but no much larger clone differs from it by a single base. The entry originates in a study of T-cell memory formation after mild COVID-19 (dated by TCRdb to 2020 to 2022). For the wider study: Most TCR sequence clusters were specific to one of the two donors. In a couple of donors, T-cell clones that expanded and contracted after mild COVID-19 were tracked by sequencing TCRalpha and TCRbeta repertoires over time. Two young, previously healthy adult volunteers, one female and one male, were included in the cohort. Broader findings and caveats from the paper: The detection of some responding clones in pre-infection memory suggests that pre-existing cross-reactive memory T cells joined the SARS-CoV-2 response. Whether the second-wave clones peaking on day 37 were SARS-CoV-2 specific was not confirmed. From day 15 to 85, contracting clones showed balanced CD4/CD8 phenotypes, whereas a second wave of clones that expanded from day 15 to 37 leaned towards CD4+. The study covered only two mild cases, and larger cohorts including severe cases with pre-infection samples were considered necessary. Contracting CD4+ clones appeared mostly in the CM and EM memory subsets, whereas CD8+ clones were enriched in EMRA.

Sequencing was carried out with an Illumina NovaSeq 6000. cDNA libraries for TCRalpha and TCRbeta were prepared by 5'RACE using constant-segment primers, with sample barcodes and unique molecular identifiers added. Trizol reagent was used to extract RNA from every sample. Libraries were amplified in two PCR steps, with a second sample barcode and Illumina TruSeq adapters added in the second step. Libraries were sequenced on an Illumina NovaSeq with 2 x 150 bp paired-end reads. In the original analysis: The reads were demultiplexed and collapsed into UMI-guided consensus sequences using migec v1.2.7. Using mixcr v2.1.11, UMI consensuses were aligned to TRA and TRB V and J templates and then assembled into clonotypes. A clonotype was counted as expanded or contracted only if both edgeR and NoisET called the change significant, with noise models trained on biological replicates. edgeR calls used a false discovery rate-adjusted p below 0.01 and a log2 fold-change threshold of 1. As an exploratory analysis of dynamics, PCA with hierarchical clustering was applied to max-normalized trajectories of the 1000 most abundant clonotypes. Separately sequenced CD4+ and CD8+ repertoires were used to assign the CD4 or CD8 phenotype of responding clones. TCRdb reran the public reads through fastp at Q25 and MiXCR, keeping productive beta chains. Identical CDR3 protein sequences are pooled into one entry, listed with their most common genes and DNA. The V and J calls were determined by TCRdb, not by the authors. Counted in this sample were roughly 450,000 distinct CDR3 sequences; roughly 18% of them appeared once. The ten largest account for 20% to 25% of the sample.

Ficoll-Paque density gradient centrifugation was used to isolate PBMCs. The trim is 5 bases for V and 12 bases for J, with a gap of 19 bases between the germline ends. The CDR3 covers 12 residues, taking in both the cysteine and the phenylalanine. Only the CDR3 DNA is retained, 36 bases long and in frame from the first base. Via the germline V gene, CDR1 is SQVTM and CDR2 ANQGSEA. Sequencing was done on a sample of PBMCs or a T cell subset sorted from them (not recorded which). This sequence was found in a man between 18 and 29 years old who had mild COVID-19 (a few samples of this study predate the infection). The sample titles of this study are shuffled in the database, so cell type and time point are left out; the donor was told from shared clones. The chain is encoded by TRBV29-1 joined to TRBJ1-2; TRBD1 is a possible D gene, resting on 6 matching bases. CDR3 sequence: CSVLDRTSTDTF. The base sequence is TGCAGCGTTTTAGACAGGACCTCAACAGACACCTTC.